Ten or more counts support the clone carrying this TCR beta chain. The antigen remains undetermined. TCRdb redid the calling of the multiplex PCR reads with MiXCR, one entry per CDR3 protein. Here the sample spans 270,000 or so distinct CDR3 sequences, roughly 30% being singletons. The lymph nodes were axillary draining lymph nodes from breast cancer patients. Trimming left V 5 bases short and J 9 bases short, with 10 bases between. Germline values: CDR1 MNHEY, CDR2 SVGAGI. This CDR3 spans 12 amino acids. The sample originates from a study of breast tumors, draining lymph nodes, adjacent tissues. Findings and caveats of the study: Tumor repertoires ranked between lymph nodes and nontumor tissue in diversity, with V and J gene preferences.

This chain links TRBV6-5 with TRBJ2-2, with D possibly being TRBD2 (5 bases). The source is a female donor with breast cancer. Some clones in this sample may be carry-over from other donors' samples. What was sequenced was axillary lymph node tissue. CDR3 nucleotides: TGTGCCAGCAGTCAGACTAACCGGGAGCTGTTTTTT. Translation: CASSQTNRELFF.